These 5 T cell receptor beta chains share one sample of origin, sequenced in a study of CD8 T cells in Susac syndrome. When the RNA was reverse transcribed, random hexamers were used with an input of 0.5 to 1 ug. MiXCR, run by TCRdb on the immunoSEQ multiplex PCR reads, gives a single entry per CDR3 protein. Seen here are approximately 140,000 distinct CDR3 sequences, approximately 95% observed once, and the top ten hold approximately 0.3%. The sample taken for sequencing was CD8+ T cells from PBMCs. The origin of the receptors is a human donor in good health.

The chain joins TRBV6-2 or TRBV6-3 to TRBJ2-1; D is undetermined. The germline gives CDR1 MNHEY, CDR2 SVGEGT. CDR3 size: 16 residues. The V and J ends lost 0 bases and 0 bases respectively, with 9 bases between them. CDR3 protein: CASSYSSTSSYNEQFF. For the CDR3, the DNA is TGTGCCAGCAGTTACTCATCCACCAGCTCCTACAATGAGCAGTTCTTC.

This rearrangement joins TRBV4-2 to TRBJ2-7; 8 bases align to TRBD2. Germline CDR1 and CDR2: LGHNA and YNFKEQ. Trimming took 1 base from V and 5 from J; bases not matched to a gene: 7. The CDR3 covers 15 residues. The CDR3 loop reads CASSQGAGVVHEQYF. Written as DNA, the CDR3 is TGTGCCAGCAGCCAAGGAGCGGGAGTAGTCCACGAGCAGTACTTC.

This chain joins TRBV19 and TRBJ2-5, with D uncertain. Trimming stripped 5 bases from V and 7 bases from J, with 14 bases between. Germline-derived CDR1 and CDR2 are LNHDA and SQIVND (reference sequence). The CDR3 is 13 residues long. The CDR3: CASSDVLLGTQYF. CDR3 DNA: TGTGCCAGTAGTGATGTCCTCCTGGGGACCCAGTACTTC.

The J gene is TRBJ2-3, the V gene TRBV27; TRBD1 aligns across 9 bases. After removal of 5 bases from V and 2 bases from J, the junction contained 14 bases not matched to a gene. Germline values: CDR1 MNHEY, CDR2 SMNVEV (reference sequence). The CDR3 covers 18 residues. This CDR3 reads CASSPYPTTGGNTDTQYF. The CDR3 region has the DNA TGTGCCAGCAGTCCTTACCCCACTACAGGGGGCAACACAGATACGCAGTATTTT.

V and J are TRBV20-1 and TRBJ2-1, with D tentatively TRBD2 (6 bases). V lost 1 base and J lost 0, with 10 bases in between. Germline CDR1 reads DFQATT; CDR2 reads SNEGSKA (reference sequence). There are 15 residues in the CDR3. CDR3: CSARGPGVSYNEQFF. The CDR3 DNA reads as TGCAGTGCTAGAGGTCCGGGAGTCTCCTACAATGAGCAGTTCTTC.